Shown below are 17 T cell receptor beta chains from a single sample sequenced in a study of blood T cells in healthy people across ages (dated by TCRdb to about 2015). The library was made by 5' RACE. For sequencing, an Illumina HiSeq 2500 was employed. A second roughly 6 to 11 cycle PCR used a sample-barcoded 5' primer and a J-beta primer mix. TCRdb cleaned the public reads at Q25 with fastp, built clones with MiXCR and kept in-frame beta chains. Here each entry gathers all rows of one CDR3 protein and keeps the most common genes and DNA. Within this sample are around 820,000 distinct CDR3 sequences, with about 25% of them counted one time only. 3% to 4.5% of the sample rests with the top ten. These data also formed part of another study, on T cells of mothers and their children.

Sequencing was carried out using blood. Source of these receptors: a boy aged 5-17 years in good health.

This clonotype was found many times. This sequence joins TRBV4-3 and TRBJ2-3; D is possibly TRBD2 (5 bases). The V gene lost 0 bases and the J gene lost 0 bases, with 16 bases spanning the gap. This CDR3 contains 18 residues. Germline CDR1 is LGHNA and CDR2 is YSLEER. The CDR3 reads CASSQDPSGLPSTDTQYF. The CDR3 DNA reads TGCGCCAGCAGCCAAGATCCAAGCGGACTTCCTAGCACAGATACGCAGTATTTT.

The V gene is TRBV29-1, the J gene TRBJ2-5; 12 nucleotides match TRBD2. The CDR3 spans 15 residues. V dropped 1 base and J dropped 5; count of bases not matched to a gene: 5. Germline V gene lookup returns CDR1 SQVTM and CDR2 ANQGSEA. In nucleotides, the CDR3 is TGCAGCGTTGAAGGCACTAGCGGGGGGATCGAGACCCAGTACTTC. Its protein product is CSVEGTSGGIETQYF.

This rearrangement joins TRBV15 to TRBJ2-3; 7 bases are a match to TRBD2. The CDR3 covers 13 residues. Germline trimming cut 1 base from V and 5 bases from J; bases unmatched to any gene: 0. In germline, CDR1 is LNHNV, CDR2 YYDKDF (reference sequence). CDR3 region: CATSRGEGDTQYF. CDR3 sequence (DNA): TGTGCCACCAGCAGAGGGGAGGGAGATACGCAGTATTTT.

This clonotype was observed a few times. This chain joins TRBV3-1 and TRBJ2-5, with D tentatively TRBD2 (6 bases). The length of the CDR3 is 14 residues. The germline V and J ends were trimmed by 5 bases and 2 bases, with 12 bases remaining between them. The germline V gene has CDR1 LGHDT and CDR2 YNNKEL (reference sequence). This CDR3 reads CASSRLGGQETQYF. The CDR3 coding sequence is TGTGCCAGCAGCAGGCTTGGGGGGCAAGAGACCCAGTACTTC.

This clonotype showed up just a few times. This rearrangement joins TRBV4-1 to TRBJ2-5; 9 nucleotides match TRBD2. V was pared by 2 bases and J by 4 bases, with 17 bases of the junction left unmatched. CDR3 length: 19 amino acids. Germline-derived CDR1 and CDR2 are MGHRA and YSYEKL. The CDR3 reads CASSQILAGSIPLGETQYF. The CDR3 DNA follows: TGCGCCAGCAGCCAAATCCTAGCGGGGAGTATCCCCTTAGGAGAGACCCAGTACTTC.

The chain is built from TRBV15 and TRBJ2-5; the D gene is possibly TRBD1 (5 bases). Germline values: CDR1 LNHNV, CDR2 YYDKDF (reference sequence). The CDR3 contains 14 residues. The V and J ends lost 0 bases and 1 base respectively, with 6 bases between them. The CDR3 bases are TGTGCCACCAGCAGAGACAGGGCCCAAGAGACCCAGTACTTC. Protein sequence: CATSRDRAQETQYF.

The rearrangement uses TRBV7-9 and TRBJ1-4; 11 positions match TRBD1. The ends lost 11 bases at V and 8 bases at J; junction bases unmatched: 7. The CDR3 loop spans 13 amino acids. CDR1 is SEHNR and CDR2 is FQNEAQ in the germline V gene (reference sequence). CDR3 protein: CAGTGTGGEKLFF. The CDR3 nucleotides read TGTGCCGGCACCGGGACAGGGGGAGAAAAACTGTTTTTT.

The V and J genes are TRBV20-1 and TRBJ2-6, with D perhaps matching TRBD1 (5 bases). Trimming stripped 1 base from V and 0 bases from J, with 13 bases between. CDR1 is DFQATT and CDR2 is SNEGSKA in the germline V gene (reference sequence). The CDR3 contains 17 residues. CDR3 region: CSARAGQGLSGANVLTF. DNA of the CDR3: TGCAGTGCTAGAGCCGGCCAGGGCCTCTCTGGGGCCAACGTCCTGACTTTC.

The rearrangement uses TRBV11-2 and TRBJ2-5; D not certain. Germline-derived CDR1 and CDR2 are SGHAT and FQNNGV. V gave up 5 bases and J gave up 1 base, with 17 bases separating them. The CDR3 runs to 16 residues. The CDR3, as DNA: TGTGCCAGCAGCCCCCTGGCGTTTTTAGCCCAAGAGACCCAGTACTTC. Its translation: CASSPLAFLAQETQYF.

This chain links TRBV5-1 with TRBJ2-5, with 10 bases fitting TRBD2. Per germline, CDR1 SGHRS and CDR2 YFSETQ. After removal of 1 base from V and 5 bases from J, the junction contained 8 bases not matched to a gene. The CDR3 length is 16 residues. CDR3 region: CASSLSSGGAYETQYF. DNA for the CDR3: TGCGCCAGCAGCTTGTCCAGCGGGGGGGCGTATGAGACCCAGTACTTC.

The chain combines TRBV19 with TRBJ2-1; D unclear. Trimming left V 0 bases short and J 2 bases short, with 5 bases between. CDR3 length equals 14 residues. Germline values: CDR1 LNHDA, CDR2 SQIVND (reference sequence). CDR3 nucleotide sequence: TGTGCCAGTAGTATAGACAAAGCCTACAATGAGCAGTTCTTC. It encodes CASSIDKAYNEQFF. The full variable domain, in which reference TRBV19 and TRBJ2-1 provide the parts outside the CDR3, is DGGITQSPKYLFRKEGQNVTLSCEQNLNHDAMYWYRQDPGQGLRLIYYSQIVNDFQKGDIAEGYSVSREKKESFPLTVTSAQKNPTAFYLCASSIDKAYNEQFFGPGTRLTVL.

This clonotype came up a few times. The chain joins TRBV4-3 to TRBJ2-5; 10 bases match TRBD2. CDR3 length: 18 amino acids. Germline lookup yields CDR1 LGHNA and CDR2 YSLEER. The V segment lost 0 bases and the J segment 5 bases; nucleotides outside the gene matches: 12. As DNA, the CDR3 is TGCGCCAGCAGCCAAGAAGATACCCGAGTAGCGGGGGGTGAGACCCAGTACTTC. This encodes CASSQEDTRVAGGETQYF.

As regards this clonotype: A read error may be the cause here, since a much bigger clone is one base away. The chain uses TRBV29-1 and TRBJ1-4; D is unclear. The CDR3 spans 14 residues. V was trimmed by 0 bases and J by 7 bases, leaving 12 bases between them. Germline assignment: CDR1 SQVTM and CDR2 ANQGSEA. CDR3 nucleotide sequence: TGCAGCGTTGAAGATTTCGCAACGAGTGAAAAACTGTTTTTT. Translation gives CSVEDFATSEKLFF.

This chain uses TRBV4-1 with TRBJ1-2, with D uncertain. The CDR3 covers 16 residues. V lost 0 bases to trimming and J lost 3 bases, with 14 bases between them. The germline V gene encodes CDR1 MGHRA and CDR2 YSYEKL. The CDR3 protein is CASSQDYGQTYYGYTF. The CDR3 DNA follows: TGCGCCAGCAGCCAAGATTATGGGCAGACCTACTATGGCTACACCTTC.

V is TRBV6-6 and J is TRBJ1-5; D uncertain. Per the germline V gene, CDR1 is MNHNY and CDR2 is SVGAGI (reference sequence). V lost 2 bases to trimming and J lost 6 bases, with 11 bases between them. The CDR3 extends over 14 amino acids. The CDR3 DNA follows: TGTGCCAGCAGTTACCTGTCGGCGGGTCAGCCCCAGCATTTT. Translation gives CASSYLSAGQPQHF.

The chain uses TRBV29-1 and TRBJ1-2; TRBD1 aligns across 7 bases. The germline V gene has CDR1 SQVTM and CDR2 ANQGSEA. The CDR3 is 12 residues long. V lost 8 bases to trimming and J lost 3 bases; unmatched junction nucleotides: 6. The CDR3 protein is CSFTGTDYGYTF. CDR3 sequence (DNA): TGCAGCTTCACCGGGACAGACTATGGCTACACCTTC. Complete variable domain (other parts from reference TRBV29-1 and TRBJ1-2): SAVISQKPSRDICQRGTSLTIQCQVDSQVTMMFWYRQQPGQSLTLIATANQGSEATYESGFVIDKFPISRPNLTFSTLTVSNMSPEDSSIYLCSFTGTDYGYTFGSGTRLTVV.

The J gene is TRBJ2-3, the V gene TRBV28, with TRBD2 matching over 11 bases. The ends lost 5 bases at V and 0 bases at J; junction bases unmatched: 4. The CDR3 loop spans 16 amino acids. Germline V gene data show CDR1 as MDHEN and CDR2 as SYDVKM. CDR3: CASSTWTSGSTDTQYF. In DNA form, the CDR3 reads TGTGCCAGCAGTACCTGGACTAGCGGGAGCACAGATACGCAGTATTTT.